Each of the 2 T cell receptor beta chains below was sequenced from the same sample in a study of Ad26.COV2.S vaccination and SARS-CoV-2 variants. Profiled with immunoSEQ multiplex PCR; TCRdb holds only in-frame clones, not every one. The sample contains about 480,000 clones, around 90% of which appear only once. Treatment noted: around 19 received Ad26.COV2.S at low or high dose, single or two shots; 5 received placebo; per-sample allocation not given. On day 63 after the first injection, vaccine and placebo recipients gave samples. The sample was peripheral blood, taken in a trial of Ad26.COV2.S vaccine versus placebo. Source of these receptors: a person between 18 and 65 years old who received the Ad26.COV2.S COVID-19 vaccine or a placebo.

The V gene is TRBV5-1, the J gene TRBJ1-1; D remains ambiguous. Germline CDR1 is SGHRS and CDR2 is YFSETQ. The CDR3 totals 20 residues. V lost 0 bases and J lost 1, with 25 bases in between. The CDR3 protein is CASSLGSLGQILRGNTEAFF. The CDR3 DNA follows: TGCGCCAGCAGCTTGGGCTCTTTGGGTCAGATCTTAAGAGGGAACACTGAAGCTTTCTTT.

This chain links TRBV6-5 with TRBJ1-1; 8 positions match TRBD1. The germline CDR1 and CDR2 sequences are MNHEY and SVGAGI. V lost 6 bases and J lost 4; bases outside the gene matches: 4. There are 13 residues in the CDR3. The CDR3 spells CASRVTGGTEAFF. CDR3 bases: TGTGCCAGCAGAGTCACAGGGGGCACTGAAGCTTTCTTT.